The 8 T cell receptor beta chains in this list originate from one sample, sequenced in a study of post-analysis software for immune sequencing data. The TCR beta cDNA libraries carried unique molecular identifiers. TCRdb re-called the PCR reads with MiXCR, one entry per CDR3 protein. The sample contains approximately 730,000 distinct CDR3 sequences, less than 35% of which appear only once. What these receptors recognize is not known. The study, taken as a whole, reports: Relative to controls, patients had 4 or 5 TRBV segments at higher frequency, with TRBV5-6, TRBV5-1 and TRBV20-1 among these.

The material sequenced was blood. The origin of the receptors is a girl aged 10 to 17 with multiple sclerosis.

This rearrangement joins TRBV18 to TRBJ2-7; perhaps TRBD1 as D (5 bases). CDR1 and CDR2 (germline): KGHSH, LQKENI. The CDR3 is 14 amino acids. V lost 3 bases, J lost 6 bases, and 15 bases lay in between. CDR3 protein: CASSPGHSGLEQYF. The CDR3 nucleotides are TGTGCCAGCTCACCCGGACATTCCGGGCTCGAGCAGTACTTC.

This clonotype came up a few times. The V gene is TRBV27, the J gene TRBJ1-5, with a possible D match to TRBD1 (5 bases). The germline V gene has CDR1 MNHEY and CDR2 SMNVEV (reference sequence). The CDR3 extends over 15 amino acids. V lost 5 bases and J lost 6, with 17 bases in between. CDR3 in DNA: TGTGCCAGCAGTCCCCAGCCGGTGGGGGGTCAGCCCCAGCATTTT. Translated: CASSPQPVGGQPQHF.

This clonotype turned up a few times. The CDR3 DNA reads as TGTGCCAGCAGTGGACCGGACAGGGGGAGGCTAGCTTTCTTT. Translated: CASSGPDRGRLAFF. This chain joins TRBV6-1 and TRBJ1-1; 10 positions agree with TRBD1. With V trimmed by 4 bases and J by 10 bases, 9 bases remained unmatched. This CDR3 spans 14 amino acids. Per the germline V gene, CDR1 is MNHNS and CDR2 is SASEGT.

With regard to this clonotype: One end of the junction varies from germline; a read error may be responsible. The V and J genes are TRBV29-1 and TRBJ1-2; the match to TRBD1 covers 8 bases. The CDR3 spans 12 residues. The germline V gene encodes CDR1 SQVTM and CDR2 ANQGSEA. The CDR3 region has the DNA TGCAGCGTCGCCGGGACAGGTTCCTCTGGGGCCTTC. Translation: CSVAGTGSSGAF.

This clonotype occurred a few times. The V gene is TRBV7-9, the J gene TRBJ1-2, with no clear D. Germline CDR1 and CDR2: SEHNR and FQNEAQ (reference sequence). There are 11 residues in the CDR3. V was clipped by 2 bases and J by 6 bases, with 4 bases between them. The DNA for the CDR3 is TGTGCCAGCAGCTTAAACAATGGCTACACCTTC. Protein product: CASSLNNGYTF.

The chain recombines TRBV9 with TRBJ1-2; D is ambiguous. V lost 0 bases to trimming and J lost 7 bases, with 7 bases between them. The CDR3 is 12 residues long. Germline CDR1 reads SGDLS; CDR2 reads YYNGEE. As DNA, the CDR3 is TGTGCCAGCAGCGTAGACGGTGCTGGCTACACCTTC. Its translation is CASSVDGAGYTF.

This clonotype was seen more than once but under ten times. The chain couples TRBV25-1 to TRBJ1-1; possibly TRBD1 for D (5 bases). The CDR3 loop spans 13 amino acids. V shed 1 base and J shed 8 bases, with 11 bases lying between them. Looked up from germline, CDR1 is MGHDK and CDR2 is SYGVNS. The DNA of the CDR3 is TGTGCCAGCAGTGAATGGGGCCGAGAAGAAGCTTTCTTT. Residues: CASSEWGREEAFF. Full variable domain (missing parts from reference TRBV25-1 and TRBJ1-1): EADIYQTPRYLVIGTGKKITLECSQTMGHDKMYWYQQDPGMELHLIHYSYGVNSTEKGDLSSESTVSRIRTEHFPLTLESARPSHTSQYLCASSEWGREEAFFGQGTRLTVV.

The gene calls are TRBV6-2 or TRBV6-3 and TRBJ2-1; TRBD2 is a possible D gene (6 bases). Germline V gives CDR1 MNHEY, CDR2 SVGEGT. V lost 10 bases and J lost 0, with 10 bases in between. The CDR3 sequence is 13 residues long. CDR3 in DNA: TGTGCCACTGGAGGGGCCTCCTACAATGAGCAGTTCTTC. It encodes CATGGASYNEQFF.